A single T cell receptor beta chain is shown here with its context. The clone's antigen remains unknown. Per-base quality was not reported, and no clone a single base away is much larger than it. Related transplant donors provided blood samples for TCR beta sequencing. Nuclei Lysis Solution was used to extract genomic DNA from fresh or cryopreserved unfractionated peripheral blood mononuclear cells. The data belong to a study of T cell clonotyping in hematopoietic cell transplantation (dated by TCRdb to the early 2020s). Study-wide context: A total of 120 to 150 blood samples were collected in the study from approximately 34 consecutive transplant recipients and their related donors. Recruitment of patients ran from late 2015 to early 2017, and follow-up continued until late 2020 or until death.

The immunoSEQ assay, a bias-controlled multiplex PCR with V- and J-specific primers, was used to amplify TCR beta CDR3 regions from genomic DNA. A proprietary barcode and Illumina adapter sequences were added to the CDR3 amplicons in a second PCR step. An Illumina MiSeq instrument was used for sequencing of the CDR3 libraries. As for the original processing: Export and quality control were handled in immunoSEQ Analyzer 3.0, while downstream analyses relied on R Bioconductor and Immunarch. Only productive rearrangements in the normalized downsampled data set went into calculating the repertoire metrics. Clonotypes larger than 5 templates in the normalized cohort were defined as pathologically expanded. Repertoire diversity was measured with the Inverse Simpson Index. The non-normalized data set was used for CMV-specificity analyses so that all clonotypes could be captured. The table comes from immuneACCESS by way of TCRdb, which keeps in-frame sequences with V and J called. Part of the clones is missing from these tables; in studies checked, under half for an unresolved V gene and the rest for unknown reasons. Clone size and the V and J calls come from that table; the DNA yielded D and trimming. Recorded for this sample are 70,000 or so clones; about 94% of them occurred a single time. Around 1.6% of the sample rests with the top ten.

The study at large found these results: Donor and pretransplant recipient Inverse Simpson Index values predicted broader posttransplant TCR repertoire diversity. Recipient TCR diversity fell after transplant, with pathologically expanded clonotypes rising progressively from day 30 to day 180. Overlap with donor repertoires was found for only a small fraction of recipient repertoires, with over 95% found to appear de novo at the given depth. The sample size was limited, and because cells were not sorted, the contributions of CD4 and CD8 repertoires could not be separated.

CDR1 and CDR2 (SGHTA, FQGNSA) derive from the germline V gene. The cysteine opens and the phenylalanine closes a CDR3 of 13 amino acids. CDR3 DNA is the only sequence kept; it has 39 bases, read in frame from the first base. V gives up 3 bases and J gives up 6 bases, and the segment between their germline ends measures 11 bases. The clonotype was recovered from a man between 45 and 60 years old in good health. Some clones in this sample may be carry-over from other donors' samples. This sequence uses TRBV7-2 and TRBJ1-2; no D gene can be assigned with confidence. Sequenced sample: peripheral blood mononuclear cells. CDR3 protein: CASSFWGSHGYTF. The nucleotides are TGTGCCAGCAGCTTTTGGGGTTCCCATGGCTACACCTTC.